The TCR beta chain described here comes from a study of OX40 agonist ivuxolimab in advanced cancers. Looking at the study overall: Those enrolled were about 82% male, with a mean age of roughly 60 years and ages from 23 to 79.

Clones were sequenced by immunoSEQ multiplex PCR, and TCRdb holds only the in-frame ones, with some missing. The data contain roughly 70,000 clones, 82% of them singletons. This CDR3 is 12 amino acids long. V was shortened by 2 bases and J by 5 bases, with 6 bases between the two germline ends. Germline values: CDR1 MNHNS, CDR2 SASEGT. The study's findings and limits: At 0.1-3.0 mg/kg, partial responders had clonal expansion among the lowest observed.

On this clone itself: The antigen remains unidentified.

Specimen: CD4+ or CD8+ T cells sorted from blood, collected in a trial of the OX40 agonist ivuxolimab. The TCR was taken from an adult with an advanced solid tumor such as melanoma, head and neck, liver or kidney cancer. This sequence joins TRBV6-1 and TRBJ2-5; the D is unclear. The CDR3: CASSEQWETQYF. The CDR3 DNA reads TGTGCCAGCAGTGAACAGTGGGAGACCCAGTACTTC.